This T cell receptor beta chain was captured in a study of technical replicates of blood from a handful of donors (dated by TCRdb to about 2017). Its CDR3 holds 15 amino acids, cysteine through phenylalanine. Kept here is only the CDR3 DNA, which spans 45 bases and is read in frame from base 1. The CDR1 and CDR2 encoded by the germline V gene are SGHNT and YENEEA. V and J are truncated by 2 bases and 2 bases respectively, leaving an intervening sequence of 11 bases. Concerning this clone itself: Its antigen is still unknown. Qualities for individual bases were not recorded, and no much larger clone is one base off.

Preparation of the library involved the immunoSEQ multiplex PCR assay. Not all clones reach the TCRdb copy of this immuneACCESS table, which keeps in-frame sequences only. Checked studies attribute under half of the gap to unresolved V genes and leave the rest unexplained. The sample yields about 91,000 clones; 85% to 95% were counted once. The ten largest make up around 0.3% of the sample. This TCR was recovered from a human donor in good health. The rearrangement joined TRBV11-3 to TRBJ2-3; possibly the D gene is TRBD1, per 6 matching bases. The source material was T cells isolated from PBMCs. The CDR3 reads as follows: CASSLTGSYTDTQYF. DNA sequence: TGTGCCAGCAGCTTAACAGGGAGTTACACAGATACGCAGTATTTT.